The sequence of this T cell receptor (beta chain) was determined in a study of beta chain features in type 1 diabetes. Points from the study as a whole: TCRB CDR3 length was moderately but significantly reduced in all four CD4+ subsets of Type 1 diabetes patients. Whether TCRB rearrangement is influenced by HLA type was left unresolved in this analysis.

In its sample, this clone was seen a few times. Its antigen remains unknown. This CDR3 is 15 amino acids long. Germline V lookup: CDR1 SEHNR, CDR2 FQNEAQ (reference sequence). Trimming removed 8 bases at V and 1 base at J, with 15 bases between. Expressed TCRB transcripts were sequenced, since all the RNA that had been isolated was reverse transcribed. Method: immunoSEQ multiplex PCR; TCRdb's copy keeps in-frame clones and lacks some. The sample records around 500,000 clones, about 10% being singletons. This clonotype originated in a woman aged 18 to 35 in good health. The sample comprised naive CD4+ T cells from blood. The J gene is TRBJ1-3, the V gene TRBV7-9; D might be TRBD1 (6 bases). CDR3 bases: TGTGCCAGCTGGGGCGGGGGCAGGTCTGGAAACACCATATATTTT. This translates into CASWGGGRSGNTIYF.